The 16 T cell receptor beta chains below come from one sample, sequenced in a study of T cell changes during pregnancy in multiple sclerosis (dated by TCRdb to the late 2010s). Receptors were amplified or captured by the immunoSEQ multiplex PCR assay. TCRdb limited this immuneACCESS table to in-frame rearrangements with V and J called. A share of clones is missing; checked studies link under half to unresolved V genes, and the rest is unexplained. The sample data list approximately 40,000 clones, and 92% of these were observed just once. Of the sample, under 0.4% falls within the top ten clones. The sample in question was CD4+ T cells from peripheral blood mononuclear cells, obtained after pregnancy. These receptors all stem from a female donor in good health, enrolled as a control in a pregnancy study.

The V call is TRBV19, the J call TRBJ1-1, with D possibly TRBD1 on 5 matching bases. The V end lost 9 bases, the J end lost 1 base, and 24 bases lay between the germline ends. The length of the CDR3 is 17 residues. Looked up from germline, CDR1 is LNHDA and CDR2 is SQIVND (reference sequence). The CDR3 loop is CASARGGGHVGNTEAFF. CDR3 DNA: TGTGCCAGCGCCCGGGGGGGTGGCCATGTCGGGAACACTGAAGCTTTCTTT.

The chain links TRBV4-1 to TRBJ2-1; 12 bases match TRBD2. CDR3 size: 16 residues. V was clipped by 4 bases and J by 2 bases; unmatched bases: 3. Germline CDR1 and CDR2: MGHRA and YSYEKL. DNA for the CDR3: TGCGCCAGCAGCCCGAGGACTAGCGGGACCTACAATGAGCAGTTCTTC. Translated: CASSPRTSGTYNEQFF.

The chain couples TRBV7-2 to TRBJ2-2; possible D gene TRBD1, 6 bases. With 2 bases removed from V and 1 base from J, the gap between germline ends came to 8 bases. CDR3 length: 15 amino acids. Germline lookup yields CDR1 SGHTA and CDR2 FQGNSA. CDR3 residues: CASSLRQVNTGELFF. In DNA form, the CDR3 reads TGTGCCAGCAGCTTAAGACAGGTGAACACCGGGGAGCTGTTTTTT.

CDR3 sequence: CSVEGGTLGNTIYF. The CDR3, as DNA: TGCAGCGTTGAAGGGGGCACCCTTGGAAACACCATATATTTT. The V call is TRBV29-1, the J call TRBJ1-3; maybe TRBD1 (5 bases). V was trimmed by 1 base and J by 3 bases, leaving 10 bases between them. The CDR3 contains 14 residues. Germline lookup yields CDR1 SQVTM and CDR2 ANQGSEA.

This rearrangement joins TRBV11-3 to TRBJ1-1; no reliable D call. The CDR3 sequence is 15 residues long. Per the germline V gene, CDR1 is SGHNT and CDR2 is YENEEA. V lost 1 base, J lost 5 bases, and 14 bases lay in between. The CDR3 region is CASSLVVGGGTEAFF. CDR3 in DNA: TGTGCCAGCAGCTTAGTTGTAGGCGGAGGAACTGAAGCTTTCTTT.

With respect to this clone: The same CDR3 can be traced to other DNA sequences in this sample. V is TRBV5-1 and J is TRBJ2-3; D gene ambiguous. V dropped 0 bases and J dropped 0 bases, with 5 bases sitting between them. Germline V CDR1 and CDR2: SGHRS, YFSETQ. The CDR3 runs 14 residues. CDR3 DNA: TGCGCCAGCAGCTTGGGACACAGCACAGATACGCAGTATTTT. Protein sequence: CASSLGHSTDTQYF. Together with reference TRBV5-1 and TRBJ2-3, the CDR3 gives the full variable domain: KAGVTQTPRYLIKTRGQQVTLSCSPISGHRSVSWYQQTPGQGLQFLFEYFSETQRNKGNFPGRFSGRQFSNSRSEMNVSTLELGDSALYLCASSLGHSTDTQYFGPGTRLTVL.

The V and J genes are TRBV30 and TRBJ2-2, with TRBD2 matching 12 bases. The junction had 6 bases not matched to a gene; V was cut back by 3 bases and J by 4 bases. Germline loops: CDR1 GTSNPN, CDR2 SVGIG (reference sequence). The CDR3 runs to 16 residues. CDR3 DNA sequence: TGTGCCTGGAGCCTCCTAGCGGGGGGGCCCACCGGGGAGCTGTTTTTT. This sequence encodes CAWSLLAGGPTGELFF. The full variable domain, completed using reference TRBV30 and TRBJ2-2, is SQTIHQWPATLVQPVGSPLSLECTVEGTSNPNLYWYRQAAGRGLQLLFYSVGIGQISSEVPQNLSASRPQDRQFILSSKKLLLSDSGFYLCAWSLLAGGPTGELFFGEGSRLTVL.

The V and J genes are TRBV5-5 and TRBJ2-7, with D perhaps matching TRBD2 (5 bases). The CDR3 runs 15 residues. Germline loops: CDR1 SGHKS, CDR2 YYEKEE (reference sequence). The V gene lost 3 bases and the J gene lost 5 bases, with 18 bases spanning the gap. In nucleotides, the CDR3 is TGTGCCAGCAGCTCATTAGCGATCTCCTATGACGAGCAGTACTTC. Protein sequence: CASSSLAISYDEQYF.

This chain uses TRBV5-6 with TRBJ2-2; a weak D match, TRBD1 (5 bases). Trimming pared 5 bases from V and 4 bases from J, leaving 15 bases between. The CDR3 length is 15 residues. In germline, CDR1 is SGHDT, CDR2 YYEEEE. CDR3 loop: CASRVRTGLTGELFF. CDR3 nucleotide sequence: TGTGCCAGCAGAGTGAGAACAGGCCTCACCGGGGAGCTGTTTTTT.

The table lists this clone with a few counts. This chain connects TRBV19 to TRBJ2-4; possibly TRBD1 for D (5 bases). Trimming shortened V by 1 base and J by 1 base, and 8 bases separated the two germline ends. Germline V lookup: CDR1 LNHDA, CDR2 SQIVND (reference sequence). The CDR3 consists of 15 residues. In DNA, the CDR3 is TGTGCCAGTAGTATAGCCGCAGGGGCCAAAAACATTCAGTACTTC. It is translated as CASSIAAGAKNIQYF.

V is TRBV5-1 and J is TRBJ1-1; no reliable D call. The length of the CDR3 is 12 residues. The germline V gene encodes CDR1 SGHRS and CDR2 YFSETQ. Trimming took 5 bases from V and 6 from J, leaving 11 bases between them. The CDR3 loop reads CASRGLAAEAFF. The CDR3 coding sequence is TGCGCCAGCAGAGGCCTCGCGGCTGAAGCTTTCTTT.

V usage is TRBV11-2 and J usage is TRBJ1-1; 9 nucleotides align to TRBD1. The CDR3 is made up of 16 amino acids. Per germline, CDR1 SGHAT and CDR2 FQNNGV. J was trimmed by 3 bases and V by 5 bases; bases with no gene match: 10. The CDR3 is CASSPLGTGRDTEAFF. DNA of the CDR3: TGTGCCAGCAGCCCCCTGGGGACAGGGAGGGACACTGAAGCTTTCTTT. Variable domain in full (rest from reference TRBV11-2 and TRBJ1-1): EAGVAQSPRYKIIEKRQSVAFWCNPISGHATLYWYQQILGQGPKLLIQFQNNGVVDDSQLPKDRFSAERLKGVDSTLKIQPAKLEDSAVYLCASSPLGTGRDTEAFFGQGTRLTVV.

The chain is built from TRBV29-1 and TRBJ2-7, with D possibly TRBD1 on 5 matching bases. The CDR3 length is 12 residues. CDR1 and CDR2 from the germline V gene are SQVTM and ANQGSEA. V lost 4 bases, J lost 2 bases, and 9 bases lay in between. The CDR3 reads CSVVDTAYEQYF. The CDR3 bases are TGCAGCGTTGTGGACACCGCCTACGAGCAGTACTTC.

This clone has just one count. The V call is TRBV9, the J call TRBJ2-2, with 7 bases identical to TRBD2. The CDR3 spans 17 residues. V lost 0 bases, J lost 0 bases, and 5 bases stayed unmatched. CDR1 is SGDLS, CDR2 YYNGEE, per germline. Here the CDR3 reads CASSVGWGGANTGELFF. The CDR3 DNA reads TGTGCCAGCAGCGTAGGGTGGGGGGGGGCGAACACCGGGGAGCTGTTTTTT.

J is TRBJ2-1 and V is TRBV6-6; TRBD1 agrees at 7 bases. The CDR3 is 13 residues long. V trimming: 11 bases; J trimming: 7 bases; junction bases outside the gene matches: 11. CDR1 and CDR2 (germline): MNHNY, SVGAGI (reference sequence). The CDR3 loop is CAAQYHRGNEQFF. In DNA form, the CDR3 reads TGTGCCGCCCAGTACCACAGGGGAAATGAGCAGTTCTTC.

The DNA for the CDR3 is TGCAGCTCCCTGGGGGGGAGGCCCACTGAAGCTTTCTTT. It is translated as CSSLGGRPTEAFF. The rearrangement uses TRBV29-1 and TRBJ1-1; tentative D call: TRBD1 (5 bases). The CDR3 is made up of 13 amino acids. The germline V and J ends were trimmed by 8 bases and 4 bases, with 17 bases remaining between them. Germline V CDR1 and CDR2: SQVTM, ANQGSEA.